Included here is one TCR beta chain sequence, with context. This clonotype came up a few times. Which antigen it targets is not known. The input lacks base qualities; no much larger clone sits a single base away. This sample is drawn from a study of patients and donors after allogeneic stem cell transplantation (dated by TCRdb to the early 2020s). CDR3 length: 18 amino acids, cysteine to phenylalanine. Only the CDR3 portion is preserved as DNA: 54 bases, with reading frame beginning at the first base. The trim is 3 bases for V and 2 bases for J, with a gap of 17 bases between the germline ends. Library preparation used RT-PCR. The run used a NextSeq 550. TCRdb trimmed public reads at Q25 via fastp, called clones via MiXCR and kept in-frame beta chains. Records with the same CDR3 protein are collapsed into one entry carrying the most frequent genes and DNA. The sample yields 150,000 to 200,000 distinct CDR3 sequences; approximately 30% were counted once. 3.2% of the sample is in the top ten clones.

Sequenced sample: blood, either unsorted or a sorted T cell fraction (not recorded which). This TCR was sampled from a human donor who was either an allogeneic HSCT recipient or a stem cell or donor lymphocyte infusion donor (not recorded which). It is not recorded whose cells these are; they may come from a transplant donor. Recombination joined TRBV12-3 or TRBV12-4 with TRBJ2-6; TRBD2 might be the D gene, on 6 matching bases. The CDR3 here reads CASSLAKGRLPGANVLTF. The DNA reads as follows: TGTGCCAGCAGTTTGGCCAAGGGGAGGCTACCTGGGGCCAACGTCCTGACTTTC.